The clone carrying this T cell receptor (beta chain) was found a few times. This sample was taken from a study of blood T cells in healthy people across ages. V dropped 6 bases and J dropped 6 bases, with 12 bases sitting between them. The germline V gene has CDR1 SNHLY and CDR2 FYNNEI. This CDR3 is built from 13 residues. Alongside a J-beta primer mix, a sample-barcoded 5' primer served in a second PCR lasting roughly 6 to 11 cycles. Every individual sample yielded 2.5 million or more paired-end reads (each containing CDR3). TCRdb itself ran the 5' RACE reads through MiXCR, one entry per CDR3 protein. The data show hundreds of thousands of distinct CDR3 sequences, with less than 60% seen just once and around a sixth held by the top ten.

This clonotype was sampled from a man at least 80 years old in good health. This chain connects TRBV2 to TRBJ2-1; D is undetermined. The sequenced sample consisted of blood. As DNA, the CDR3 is TGTGCCAGCAGAGGAGACCCATCCAATGAGCAGTTCTTC. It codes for CASRGDPSNEQFF.